The clone carrying this T cell receptor beta chain was seen ten or more times. Its antigen is unknown. For TCR beta, libraries came from iRepertoire HTBI primers and Arm-PCR of CDR3 regions. TCRdb fed the multiplex PCR reads into MiXCR, producing one record per CDR3 protein. The sample lists 450,000 to 600,000 distinct CDR3 sequences; about 13% were seen once. The record originates from a study of regulatory T cells in long-lasting Graves disease. The study, taken as a whole, reports: Favored gene segments in persistent disease were TRBV28, TRBJ1-2 and TRBJ2-5.

The sample's time point: newly diagnosed GD, antithyroid drugs for less than 3 months. Researchers made the TCR library from RNA that was extracted from PBMCs. In germline, CDR1 is SQVTM, CDR2 ANQGSEA. The CDR3 totals 13 residues. The V and J ends lost 3 bases and 1 base respectively, with 9 bases between them. This sample also appeared in a second study, on T cells in Graves' hyperthyroidism and ophthalmopathy. That source reports: Absent ophthalmopathy progression within 18 months defined stable Graves' hyperthyroidism. A model built on 13 V-J features separated ophthalmopathy from stable hyperthyroidism.

The clonotype was recovered from a man aged 25 to 40 with Graves disease. Sequences were derived from peripheral blood mononuclear cells (PBMCs), sampled at new diagnosis, from a patient treated with antithyroid drugs. The J gene is TRBJ1-1, the V gene TRBV29-1; D call uncertain. CDR3 protein: CSVDRVRNTEAFF. The CDR3 nucleotides read TGCAGCGTTGATAGGGTACGGAACACTGAAGCTTTCTTT. Full variable domain (outside the CDR3, taken from reference TRBV29-1 and TRBJ1-1): SAVISQKPSRDICQRGTSLTIQCQVDSQVTMMFWYRQQPGQSLTLIATANQGSEATYESGFVIDKFPISRPNLTFSTLTVSNMSPEDSSIYLCSVDRVRNTEAFFGQGTRLTVV.